Sequencing of this T cell receptor (beta chain) was carried out in a study of blood T cell repertoires in COVID-19. Study-level background: The cDNA or gDNA used as material had been derived from T cells, B-cell-depleted T cells, or PBMCs.

The germline V gene encodes CDR1 SGHNT and CDR2 YYREEE (reference sequence). V was clipped by 0 bases and J by 3 bases; unmatched bases: 5. There are 15 residues in the CDR3. The method was immunoSEQ multiplex PCR; TCRdb's version includes in-frame clones alone and lacks a portion of them. The table has 200,000 to 250,000 clones, approximately 84% seen once; the top ten hold 1.9%. The chain uses TRBV5-4 and TRBJ1-1; 7 bases are shared with TRBD1. The receptor was isolated from a woman of 80 years or more with acute or convalescent COVID-19. Material for sequencing was peripheral blood. In DNA, the CDR3 is TGTGCCAGCAGCTTGGAGCGACAGGGTGACACTGAAGCTTTCTTT. Protein: CASSLERQGDTEAFF.